This T cell receptor beta chain comes out of a study of cytomegalovirus exposure and HLA in healthy donors. Findings and limits, study-wide: Later analysis placed DRB1 highest and HLA-C lowest in TCR association rates, which differed by HLA locus. Confirmation was obtained in vitro that a few CMV-associated chains are specific for CMV antigens. Sequencing artifact likely explains a cluster of highly shared sequence variants. As immune exposure information, only CMV serostatus was available.

To note about this clone: Its antigen is currently unknown.

The PCR made use of 60 Vbeta and 13 Jbeta primers. The protocol was immunoSEQ multiplex PCR, while the TCRdb copy is restricted to in-frame clones and leaves out a portion. The sample contains 200,000 to 300,000 clones, roughly 81% of which appear only once. Germline assignment: CDR1 SGHRS and CDR2 YFSETQ. The CDR3 has 16 amino acids. V lost 5 bases to trimming and J lost 1 base; unmatched junction nucleotides: 3. The sequence was obtained from a woman in her thirties or forties in good health and CMV-seropositive. The gene calls are TRBV5-1 and TRBJ2-3, with 14 bases that match TRBD2. Specimen: PBMCs. This CDR3 is CASSRLAGGGTDTQYF. For the CDR3, the DNA is TGCGCCAGCAGTCGACTAGCGGGAGGGGGCACAGATACGCAGTATTTT. Based on the CDR3 plus reference TRBV5-1 and TRBJ2-3, the full variable domain is KAGVTQTPRYLIKTRGQQVTLSCSPISGHRSVSWYQQTPGQGLQFLFEYFSETQRNKGNFPGRFSGRQFSNSRSEMNVSTLELGDSALYLCASSRLAGGGTDTQYFGPGTRLTVL.